The following is a T cell receptor (beta chain) sequence with its context. This specimen comes from a study of T cell responses to AZD1222 COVID-19 vaccine. CDR1 and CDR2 from the germline V gene are LGHDT and YNNKEL (reference sequence). Trimming removed 0 bases from V and 9 bases from J, with 6 bases in between. The CDR3 is made up of 12 amino acids. TCRdb's table, derived via immunoSEQ multiplex PCR, lists solely in-frame clones and lacks some. Here the sample spans approximately 110,000 clones, about nine tenths being singletons. This receptor was taken from an adult in good health. Sequences were derived from peripheral blood, sampled on day 0 of AZD1222 vaccination. This chain links TRBV3-1 (or the pseudogene TRBV3-2) with TRBJ2-1; TRBD2 is a possible D gene (6 bases). The CDR3 nucleotides read TGTGCCAGCAGCCAAGAGCGGGGTGAGCAGTTCTTC. It is translated as CASSQERGEQFF.